The TCR beta chain described here comes from a study of cytomegalovirus exposure and HLA in healthy donors. The PCR used 60 Vbeta and 13 Jbeta primers. Sequencing used immunoSEQ multiplex PCR; TCRdb keeps in-frame clones, though not all of them. This repertoire comprises about 53,000 clones; its ten largest clones make up around 12%. The ends were cut back, 3 bases at V and 1 base at J, with 11 bases in the middle. This CDR3 spans 14 amino acids. Germline V gives CDR1 SQVTM, CDR2 ANQGSEA. V gene TRBV29-1 combines with J gene TRBJ2-3; a possible D gene is TRBD1 (6 bases). This receptor was taken from a man younger than 35 in good health and CMV-seropositive. Input material: PBMCs. CDR3 DNA: TGCAGCGTTGATGGCTCAGGGGGCACAGATACGCAGTATTTT. Encoded protein: CSVDGSGGTDTQYF.